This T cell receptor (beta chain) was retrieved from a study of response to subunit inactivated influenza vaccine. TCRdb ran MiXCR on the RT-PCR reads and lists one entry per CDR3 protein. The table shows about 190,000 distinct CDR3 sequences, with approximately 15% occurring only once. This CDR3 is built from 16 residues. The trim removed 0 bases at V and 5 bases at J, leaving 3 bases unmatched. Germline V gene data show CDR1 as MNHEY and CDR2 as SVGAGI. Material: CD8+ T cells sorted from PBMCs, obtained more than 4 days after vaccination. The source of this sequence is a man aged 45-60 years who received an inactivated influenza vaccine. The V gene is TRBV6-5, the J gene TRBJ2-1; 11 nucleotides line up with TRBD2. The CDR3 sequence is CASSYSTSGANNEQFF. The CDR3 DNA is TGTGCCAGCAGTTACTCGACTAGCGGGGCTAACAATGAGCAGTTCTTC.